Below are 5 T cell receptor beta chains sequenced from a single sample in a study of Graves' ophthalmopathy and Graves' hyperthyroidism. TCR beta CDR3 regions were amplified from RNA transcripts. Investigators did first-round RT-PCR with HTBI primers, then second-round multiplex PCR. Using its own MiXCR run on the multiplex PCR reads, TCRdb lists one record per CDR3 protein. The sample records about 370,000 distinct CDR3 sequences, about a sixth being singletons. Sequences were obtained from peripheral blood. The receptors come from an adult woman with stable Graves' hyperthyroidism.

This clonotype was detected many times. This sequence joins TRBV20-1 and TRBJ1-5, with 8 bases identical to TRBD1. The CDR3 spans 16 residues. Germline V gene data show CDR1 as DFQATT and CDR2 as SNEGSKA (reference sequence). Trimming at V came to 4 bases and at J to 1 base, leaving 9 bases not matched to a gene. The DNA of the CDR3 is TGCAGTGCTAACCCAGGGGGCATGGGGAGCAATCAGCCCCAGCATTTT. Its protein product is CSANPGGMGSNQPQHF.

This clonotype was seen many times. Written as DNA, the CDR3 is TGCAGCGCAACGGGACAGTCTTATGGCTACACCTTC. This codes for CSATGQSYGYTF. The rearrangement uses TRBV29-1 and TRBJ1-2, with 7 bases lining up with TRBD1. Germline V gene data show CDR1 as SQVTM and CDR2 as ANQGSEA. The V and J ends lost 7 bases and 5 bases, in that order; junction bases with no gene match: 7. The CDR3 contains 12 residues.

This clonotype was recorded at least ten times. The CDR3 DNA follows: TGTGCCAGCACCCCCGGGGGGGAGGACGAGCAGTACTTC. This translates into CASTPGGEDEQYF. The genes are TRBV6-2 or TRBV6-3 and TRBJ2-7; 8 positions agree with TRBD2. CDR3 length equals 13 residues. J lost 5 bases, V lost 7 bases, and 7 bases had no gene match. Looked up from germline, CDR1 is MNHEY and CDR2 is SVGEGT.

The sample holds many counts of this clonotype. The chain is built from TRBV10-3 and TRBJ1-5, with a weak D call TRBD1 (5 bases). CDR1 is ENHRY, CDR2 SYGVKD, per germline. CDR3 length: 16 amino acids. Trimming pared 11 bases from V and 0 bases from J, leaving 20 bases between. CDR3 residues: CAVSGLPGGSNQPQHF. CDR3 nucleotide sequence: TGTGCCGTGTCGGGACTCCCCGGGGGTAGCAATCAGCCCCAGCATTTT.

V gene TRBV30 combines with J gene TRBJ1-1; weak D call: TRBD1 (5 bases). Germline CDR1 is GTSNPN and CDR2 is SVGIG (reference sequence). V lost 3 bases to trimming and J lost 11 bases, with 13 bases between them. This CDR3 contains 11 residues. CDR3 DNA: TGTGCCTGGAGCCGGGGGGGGAACGCTTTCTTT. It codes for CAWSRGGNAFF.